Below, 28 T cell receptor beta chains from the same sample are listed, as sequenced in a study of neoadjuvant anti-PD-1 for oral cavity cancer. The time point is: after neoadjuvant nivolumab, at surgical resection. Sequencing was performed with immunoSEQ multiplex PCR; in TCRdb, only in-frame clones are kept and a portion is missing. The sample records some 15,000 clones, 60% to 80% being singletons. The sequenced sample was PBMCs, obtained after nivolumab (anti-PD-1) treatment. All receptors come from a person between 35 and 79 years old with oral cavity squamous cell carcinoma.

Comment on this clone: Other DNA sequences in this sample translate to the same CDR3. The chain uses TRBV5-4 and TRBJ1-2; 9 bases map to TRBD1. This CDR3 has 15 amino acids. Germline-derived CDR1 and CDR2 are SGHNT and YYREEE (reference sequence). J was trimmed by 4 bases and V by 1 base; bases with no gene match: 5. This chain's CDR3 is CASSLIGQGSYGYTF. The CDR3 DNA is TGTGCCAGCAGCTTGATCGGACAGGGGAGCTATGGCTACACCTTC.

This clone was seen a handful of times. This chain joins TRBV19 and TRBJ1-5; TRBD1 aligns across 9 bases. Germline lookup yields CDR1 LNHDA and CDR2 SQIVND (reference sequence). The length of the CDR3 is 13 residues. J was trimmed by 6 bases and V by 4 bases; bases with no gene match: 1. The CDR3 DNA sequence: TGTGCCAGTAGTAGGACAGGGGTTCAGCCCCAGCATTTT. It specifies CASSRTGVQPQHF.

J is TRBJ1-1 and V is TRBV10-1; a weak D match, TRBD1 (5 bases). CDR3 size: 16 residues. The V gene lost 2 bases and the J gene lost 3 bases, with 16 bases spanning the gap. Germline CDR1 WNHNN, CDR2 SYGVQD (reference sequence). CDR3 amino acids: CASSERPGRAYTEAFF. The CDR3 region has the DNA TGCGCCAGCAGTGAGAGGCCAGGGAGGGCGTACACTGAAGCTTTCTTT.

The J gene is TRBJ1-5, the V gene TRBV5-6; D unclear. The V and J ends lost 1 base and 0 bases respectively, with 8 bases between them. This CDR3 region has 15 residues. In germline, CDR1 is SGHDT, CDR2 YYEEEE. CDR3 bases: TGTGCCAGCAGCTTGCTAGAAAGTAGCAATCAGCCCCAGCATTTT. As protein: CASSLLESSNQPQHF.

This clone was seen more than once but under ten times. The gene calls are TRBV7-9 and TRBJ1-3; D perhaps matches TRBD1 (5 bases). CDR1 is SEHNR and CDR2 is FQNEAQ in the germline V gene (reference sequence). Trimming took off 4 bases at V and 2 bases at J, with 15 bases between the two ends. CDR3 length: 16 amino acids. CDR3 coding DNA: TGTGCCAGCAGCTCGCGGGTAGGGGTAGCTGGAAACACCATATATTTT. Translation: CASSSRVGVAGNTIYF.

This clone has more than one count but fewer than ten. This sequence joins TRBV30 and TRBJ2-2; 9 nucleotides match TRBD1. The CDR3 sequence is 15 residues long. The ends lost 0 bases at V and 4 bases at J; junction bases unmatched: 3. Germline-derived CDR1 and CDR2 are GTSNPN and SVGIG (reference sequence). The DNA for the CDR3 is TGTGCCTGGAGTGTATGGACAGGGGTCACCGGGGAGCTGTTTTTT. Amino acids: CAWSVWTGVTGELFF. The whole variable domain, remainder taken from reference TRBV30 and TRBJ2-2, is SQTIHQWPATLVQPVGSPLSLECTVEGTSNPNLYWYRQAAGRGLQLLFYSVGIGQISSEVPQNLSASRPQDRQFILSSKKLLLSDSGFYLCAWSVWTGVTGELFFGEGSRLTVL.

The genes are TRBV2 and TRBJ1-2, with 9 bases aligning to TRBD1. The junction had 2 bases not matched to a gene; V was cut back by 4 bases and J by 5 bases. CDR3 length equals 13 residues. The germline V gene has CDR1 SNHLY and CDR2 FYNNEI. CDR3 nucleotide sequence: TGTGCCAGCAGTGGGACAGGGGTATATGGCTACACCTTC. Translating it yields CASSGTGVYGYTF.

The chain has TRBV10-1 and TRBJ2-3, with D perhaps matching TRBD2 (6 bases). CDR1 WNHNN and CDR2 SYGVQD come from the germline V gene (reference sequence). V was trimmed by 6 bases and J by 3 bases, leaving 10 bases between them. This CDR3 spans 13 amino acids. The CDR3, as DNA: TGCGCCAGCAGCCGCGGGATGACAGATACGCAGTATTTT. This translates into CASSRGMTDTQYF.

The chain uses TRBV5-1 and TRBJ2-3, with 9 nucleotides matching TRBD1. V lost 5 bases and J lost 3; bases outside the gene matches: 4. This CDR3 contains 14 residues. Per germline, CDR1 SGHRS and CDR2 YFSETQ. The CDR3 DNA reads as TGCGCCAGCAGAGGGACAGGGACTACAGATACGCAGTATTTT. It encodes CASRGTGTTDTQYF.

This chain links TRBV27 with TRBJ2-2, with D tentatively TRBD1 or TRBD2 (6 bases each). CDR3 length: 15 residues. Between the trimmed V and J ends, which lost 6 bases and 6 bases, there was a span of 17 bases. CDR1 and CDR2 from the germline V gene are MNHEY and SMNVEV (reference sequence). The CDR3 DNA is TGTGCCAGCAGACAGAGGGGGGTTCGGGCCGGGGAGCTGTTTTTT. Its protein is CASRQRGVRAGELFF.

The CDR3 nucleotides read TGTGCCAGCACTAGAACGACAGGAGTTAATCAGCCCCAGCATTTT. This gives the protein CASTRTTGVNQPQHF. The chain links TRBV2 to TRBJ1-5, with TRBD1 as a possible D gene (6 bases). V was trimmed by 7 bases and J by 4 bases, leaving 17 bases between them. The CDR3 has 15 amino acids. The germline V gene has CDR1 SNHLY and CDR2 FYNNEI.

This clone was recorded only once. The chain combines TRBV10-3 with TRBJ1-3; D possibly corresponds to TRBD1 (6 bases). Looked up from germline, CDR1 is ENHRY and CDR2 is SYGVKD. Deletions cut 6 bases from V and 3 bases from J, with 9 bases between. CDR3 length: 13 amino acids. The CDR3 is CAISRGGGNTIYF. The CDR3, as DNA: TGTGCCATCAGCAGGGGAGGTGGAAACACCATATATTTT.

CDR3 in DNA: TGTGCCAGCAGTCTGGACAAGTTCTATGGCTACACCTTC. It yields the protein CASSLDKFYGYTF. The gene calls are TRBV6-1 and TRBJ1-2; D perhaps matches TRBD1 (5 bases). Germline V lookup: CDR1 MNHNS, CDR2 SASEGT. Deletions cut 5 bases from V and 4 bases from J, with 11 bases between. The CDR3 runs to 13 residues.

The chain is built from TRBV2 and TRBJ2-6; D is undetermined. CDR3 length: 14 amino acids. Germline assignment: CDR1 SNHLY and CDR2 FYNNEI. V lost 7 bases, J lost 0 bases, and 7 bases lay in between. The CDR3: CASKTGSGANVLTF. In DNA form, the CDR3 reads TGTGCCAGCAAGACGGGCTCTGGGGCCAACGTCCTGACTTTC.

V and J are TRBV7-3 and TRBJ2-1; D uncertain. CDR1 SGHTA and CDR2 FQGTGA come from the germline V gene. V lost 1 base and J lost 0, with 25 bases in between. CDR3 length: 21 residues. CDR3 sequence (DNA): TGTGCCAGCAGCTTAAAACCGAGTACCAACCTTGGTAGGAGCTCCTACAATGAGCAGTTCTTC. Translated, it gives CASSLKPSTNLGRSSYNEQFF.

The V call is TRBV27, the J call TRBJ1-2, with D unresolved. The V and J ends lost 3 bases and 5 bases respectively, with 7 bases between them. CDR1 and CDR2 (germline): MNHEY, SMNVEV (reference sequence). The CDR3 loop spans 12 amino acids. CDR3 bases: TGTGCCAGCAGTTTGGCCGGATATGGCTACACCTTC. The encoded protein is CASSLAGYGYTF.

The chain links TRBV27 to TRBJ2-3, with 9 bases lining up with TRBD2. With V trimmed by 5 bases and J by 2 bases, 14 bases remained unmatched. Germline lookup yields CDR1 MNHEY and CDR2 SMNVEV (reference sequence). This CDR3 region has 18 residues. The CDR3 loop is CASSPYRTSGLVTDTQYF. For the CDR3, the DNA is TGTGCCAGCAGTCCGTACAGAACTAGCGGGTTGGTCACAGATACGCAGTATTTT.

The V call is TRBV7-6, the J call TRBJ2-5; D is tentatively TRBD1 or TRBD2 (5 bases each). Germline CDR1 reads SGHVS; CDR2 reads FNYEAQ. This CDR3 has 15 amino acids. V was shortened by 4 bases and J by 4 bases, with 16 bases between the two germline ends. The CDR3 sequence is CASSSQTRGGETQYF. CDR3 nucleotide sequence: TGTGCCAGCAGCTCTCAAACTCGGGGCGGAGAGACCCAGTACTTC.

J is TRBJ2-1 and V is TRBV7-9, with 8 bases lining up with TRBD2. Trimming took 1 base from V and 5 from J; bases not matched to a gene: 7. Germline CDR1 is SEHNR and CDR2 is FQNEAQ (reference sequence). The CDR3 has 16 amino acids. CDR3 DNA sequence: TGTGCCAGCAGCTTAGGTCAAGCGGGGGCCCACAATGAGCAGTTCTTC. Its translation: CASSLGQAGAHNEQFF.

The rearrangement joins TRBV30 to TRBJ1-4; D gene ambiguous. V was shortened by 3 bases and J by 10 bases, with 9 bases between the two germline ends. The V gene's germline CDR1 is GTSNPN and CDR2 SVGIG (reference sequence). The CDR3 has 11 amino acids. The CDR3 bases are TGTGCCTGGAGGGATCCAGGAAAACTGTTTTTT. As protein: CAWRDPGKLFF.

The V and J genes are TRBV2 and TRBJ2-3; 8 bases are shared with TRBD1. The CDR3 extends over 16 amino acids. From germline, CDR1 is SNHLY and CDR2 FYNNEI. Losses at the gene ends were 6 bases for V and 5 bases for J; bases not matched to a gene: 13. CDR3 sequence reads: CASRETGQGRLDTQYF. The CDR3, as DNA: TGTGCCAGCAGAGAAACCGGACAGGGAAGATTAGATACGCAGTATTTT.

The rearrangement uses TRBV5-4 and TRBJ2-6, with D possibly matching TRBD1 (6 bases). CDR1 SGHNT and CDR2 YYREEE come from the germline V gene (reference sequence). CDR3 length equals 16 residues. V lost 7 bases and J lost 0, with 14 bases in between. CDR3 sequence reads: CASAQGGLSGANVLTF. The DNA for the CDR3 is TGTGCCAGCGCACAGGGTGGTCTCTCTGGGGCCAACGTCCTGACTTTC. The full variable domain, completed using reference TRBV5-4 and TRBJ2-6, is ETGVTQSPTHLIKTRGQQVTLRCSSQSGHNTVSWYQQALGQGPQFIFQYYREEENGRGNFPPRFSGLQFPNYSSELNVNALELDDSALYLCASAQGGLSGANVLTFGAGSRLTVL.

This clone was recorded once. V usage is TRBV19 and J usage is TRBJ2-7, with D perhaps TRBD2 (6 bases). This CDR3 comprises 14 residues. The germline CDR1 and CDR2 sequences are LNHDA and SQIVND (reference sequence). Trimming stripped 5 bases from V and 2 bases from J, with 13 bases between. The CDR3 nucleotides read TGTGCCAGTAGTGTGGGACTGGGACCCTACGAGCAGTACTTC. It codes for CASSVGLGPYEQYF. Based on the CDR3 plus reference TRBV19 and TRBJ2-7, the full variable domain is DGGITQSPKYLFRKEGQNVTLSCEQNLNHDAMYWYRQDPGQGLRLIYYSQIVNDFQKGDIAEGYSVSREKKESFPLTVTSAQKNPTAFYLCASSVGLGPYEQYFGPGTRLTVT.

The sample holds one count of this clone. V is TRBV7-9 and J is TRBJ1-4; TRBD1 matches 8 bases. With 0 bases clipped from V and 8 bases from J, the junction kept 2 bases outside the gene matches. This CDR3 has 14 residues. Germline V gene sequence: CDR1 SEHNR, CDR2 FQNEAQ (reference sequence). The CDR3 nucleotides are TGTGCCAGCAGCTTAGCTTGGACAGGGGAAAAACTGTTTTTT. It is translated as CASSLAWTGEKLFF.

This clone was seen only once. The chain combines TRBV7-6 with TRBJ2-3; 10 bases fit TRBD2. Unmatched junction bases numbered 9, after V lost 0 bases and J lost 6 bases. CDR3 size: 17 residues. The germline V gene encodes CDR1 SGHVS and CDR2 FNYEAQ. The CDR3 bases are TGTGCCAGCAGCTTAGCAAGAGCGGGGGGGCCGTGGGATACGCAGTATTTT. Translating it yields CASSLARAGGPWDTQYF.

The rearrangement uses TRBV28 and TRBJ2-7, with 9 bases matching TRBD1. The CDR3 is 18 amino acids. V lost 5 bases to trimming and J lost 0 bases; unmatched junction nucleotides: 14. The germline gives CDR1 MDHEN, CDR2 SYDVKM. CDR3 loop: CASSPGTGLSKSSYEQYF. CDR3 nucleotide sequence: TGTGCCAGCAGTCCCGGGACAGGGCTCAGCAAGAGCTCCTACGAGCAGTACTTC.

The chain couples TRBV30 to TRBJ1-1; TRBD1 might be the D (5 bases). The CDR3 is 12 amino acids. Trimming pared 2 bases from V and 5 bases from J, leaving 9 bases between. Germline V CDR1 and CDR2: GTSNPN, SVGIG (reference sequence). The CDR3 is CAWSRGWTEAFF. The CDR3 DNA reads as TGTGCCTGGAGTAGGGGCTGGACTGAAGCTTTCTTT.

The J gene is TRBJ2-7, the V gene TRBV19; TRBD1 matches at 7 bases. Germline V gene data show CDR1 as LNHDA and CDR2 as SQIVND (reference sequence). The CDR3 totals 13 residues. Unmatched junction bases numbered 4, after V lost 5 bases and J lost 3 bases. CDR3 loop: CASSDRVGYEQYF. The CDR3, as DNA: TGTGCCAGTAGTGACAGGGTAGGCTACGAGCAGTACTTC.